A selection of T cell receptor beta chains follows, all from one sample in a study of blood T cells in healthy people across ages. TCRdb analysed the 5' RACE reads with MiXCR anew, one entry per CDR3 protein. The sample includes about 1.6 million distinct CDR3 sequences, about 32% of them seen just once. The material sequenced was blood. The receptors were sampled from a woman aged 25-40 years in good health. The CDR3 runs from the conserved cysteine through the conserved F or W. Fields, in order: clone size, J gene, V gene, D gene, CDR3 protein, CDR3 DNA. D genes are given only for firm matches. Only some rows state a clone size, as once, few, many or a class for expanded clones.

many,TRBJ2-3,TRBV20-1,NA,CSARADYRWDTQYF,TGCAGTGCTAGAGCCGACTATCGGTGGGATACGCAGTATTTT
few,TRBJ2-7,TRBV13,TRBD2,CASSITSGKPYEQYF,TGTGCCAGCAGCATCACTAGCGGGAAGCCCTACGAGCAGTACTTC
NA,TRBJ2-5,TRBV12-3/TRBV12-4,TRBD2,CASSLTSGRGLETQYF,TGTGCCAGCAGTTTGACTAGCGGGAGGGGACTGGAGACCCAGTACTTC
NA,TRBJ2-3,TRBV30,TRBD2,CAWTTLAGRADTQYF,TGTGCCTGGACTACCTTAGCGGGAAGGGCAGATACGCAGTATTTT
NA,TRBJ2-3,TRBV20-1,NA,CSYLGTPDTQYF,TGCAGTTATCTCGGGACCCCAGATACGCAGTATTTT
NA,TRBJ1-2,TRBV2,TRBD1,CASSEFLTGEAYGYTF,TGTGCCAGCAGTGAATTTTTGACAGGGGAAGCCTATGGCTACACCTTC
NA,TRBJ1-2,TRBV6-5,NA,CASSYAGQSNYGYTF,TGTGCCAGCAGTTACGCAGGCCAGAGTAACTATGGCTACACCTTC
NA,TRBJ2-1,TRBV20-1,NA,CSARVATGLEHEQFF,TGCAGTGCTAGAGTGGCGACAGGCCTGGAGCATGAGCAGTTCTTC
NA,TRBJ1-5,TRBV9,NA,CASSVHGDRDQPQHF,TGTGCCAGCAGCGTACACGGGGATCGGGATCAGCCCCAGCATTTT
NA,TRBJ2-7,TRBV5-1,TRBD1,CASSFPDRGFYEQYF,TGCGCCAGCAGCTTTCCTGACAGGGGTTTCTACGAGCAGTACTTC
NA,TRBJ2-2,TRBV5-1,NA,CASSQLGENTGELFF,TGCGCCAGCAGCCAACTAGGGGAGAACACCGGGGAGCTGTTTTTT
NA,TRBJ1-6,TRBV7-9,NA,CASSLAAGRGSPLHF,TGTGCCAGCAGCTTAGCCGCGGGGAGGGGATCACCCCTCCACTTT
few,TRBJ2-2,TRBV7-2,TRBD2,CASSLASGGYTGELFF,TGTGCCAGCTCCCTGGCCAGCGGGGGGTACACCGGGGAGCTGTTTTTT
NA,TRBJ2-7,TRBV4-1,TRBD2,CASSQSPSGEDEQYF,TGCGCCAGCAGCCAATCTCCTAGCGGGGAAGACGAGCAGTACTTC
few,TRBJ1-1,TRBV12-3/TRBV12-4,NA,CASSFGPARAAFF,TGTGCCAGCAGTTTCGGACCTGCCCGGGCGGCTTTCTTT
NA,TRBJ2-1,TRBV20-1,TRBD2,CSAPPRPSGDNEQFF,TGCAGTGCTCCCCCGCGCCCTAGCGGGGACAATGAGCAGTTCTTC
NA,TRBJ1-4,TRBV20-1,NA,CSASPGQTNEKLFF,TGCAGTGCTAGCCCGGGACAAACTAATGAAAAACTGTTTTTT
few,TRBJ2-3,TRBV20-1,TRBD1,CSARATGGNSDTQYF,TGCAGTGCTAGAGCGACAGGGGGAAACTCAGATACGCAGTATTTT
NA,TRBJ2-1,TRBV10-3,TRBD2,CATLAGGPYNEQFF,TGTGCCACCCTAGCGGGAGGGCCTTACAATGAGCAGTTCTTC
NA,TRBJ2-1,TRBV24-1,TRBD2,CATSDSGLAGGHNEQFF,TGTGCCACCAGTGATTCCGGACTAGCGGGGGGCCACAATGAGCAGTTCTTC
NA,TRBJ2-2,TRBV7-2,NA,CASSVIGGELFF,TGTGCCAGCAGCGTCATAGGCGGGGAGCTGTTTTTT
NA,TRBJ2-1,TRBV11-2,NA,CASSLKVGASNEQFF,TGTGCCAGCAGTCTAAAAGTGGGGGCCTCCAATGAGCAGTTCTTC
few,TRBJ2-5,TRBV4-1,TRBD2,CASSQVPSGETQYF,TGCGCCAGCAGCCAAGTCCCTAGCGGTGAGACCCAGTACTTC
NA,TRBJ2-5,TRBV4-1,TRBD2,CASSQNIHLAGAGQETQYF,TGCGCCAGCAGCCAAAACATCCACTTAGCGGGAGCGGGACAAGAGACCCAGTACTTC
NA,TRBJ1-6,TRBV27,NA,CASSLSGLSSPLHF,TGTGCCAGCAGTTTATCAGGATTGAGTTCACCCCTCCACTTT
NA,TRBJ2-1,TRBV11-2,NA,CAGSLGAEGVEFF,TGTGCCGGCAGCTTAGGTGCGGAGGGGGTAGAGTTCTTC
NA,TRBJ2-5,TRBV6-6,NA,CASSYPDAKESQYF,TGTGCCAGCAGTTACCCGGACGCCAAAGAGTCCCAGTACTTC
NA,TRBJ1-4,TRBV6-1,NA,CACSSGPARIEKLFF,TGTGCCTGCAGTTCAGGACCGGCACGGATCGAAAAACTGTTTTTT
NA,TRBJ2-7,TRBV20-1,NA,CSAPADSYYEQYF,TGCAGTGCTCCTGCTGACAGCTACTACGAGCAGTACTTC
NA,TRBJ2-5,TRBV7-2,TRBD2,CASSAGGGLETQYF,TGTGCCAGCAGCGCCGGGGGGGGGCTGGAGACCCAGTACTTC
few,TRBJ2-1,TRBV29-1,NA,CSVEEWGGQSPYNERFF,TGCAGCGTTGAAGAGTGGGGGGGCCAAAGCCCCTACAATGAGCGGTTCTTC
NA,TRBJ1-6,TRBV7-2,NA,CASSFFSGDSYNSPLHF,TGTGCCAGCAGCTTCTTTTCGGGGGATTCCTATAATTCACCCCTCCACTTT
few,TRBJ1-1,TRBV7-9,NA,CASSPRGEGWNTEAFF,TGTGCCAGCAGCCCTCGCGGGGAAGGTTGGAACACTGAAGCTTTCTTT
NA,TRBJ2-5,TRBV5-1,NA,CASSDPAEPIAETQYF,TGCGCCAGCAGTGATCCAGCAGAGCCCATTGCGGAGACCCAGTACTTC
NA,TRBJ2-3,TRBV6-2/TRBV6-3,NA,CASSFERADTQYF,TGTGCCAGCTCCTTTGAGAGAGCAGATACGCAGTATTTT
NA,TRBJ2-1,TRBV28,NA,CASVKQGGLLYNEQFF,TGTGCCAGCGTCAAGCAAGGAGGGCTTTTATACAATGAGCAGTTCTTC
NA,TRBJ2-5,TRBV28,TRBD2,CAGSPTRSSGGWETQYF,TGTGCCGGCAGTCCTACAAGGTCTAGCGGGGGTTGGGAGACCCAGTACTTC
NA,TRBJ2-3,TRBV2,NA,CASSEGRGREDTQYF,TGTGCCAGCAGTGAAGGACGGGGACGTGAAGATACGCAGTATTTT
NA,TRBJ1-5,TRBV20-1,TRBD1,CSAKDRGPAWPYQPQHF,TGCAGTGCTAAGGACAGGGGGCCCGCCTGGCCTTATCAGCCCCAGCATTTT
few,TRBJ2-3,TRBV12-3/TRBV12-4,NA,CASMGMTDTQYF,TGTGCCAGCATGGGTATGACAGATACGCAGTATTTT
few,TRBJ2-7,TRBV12-3/TRBV12-4,TRBD1,CASSNARDRGTEQYF,TGTGCCAGCAGCAACGCCCGGGACAGGGGGACCGAGCAGTACTTC
NA,TRBJ2-7,TRBV20-1,NA,CSAVRLRGGTYEQYF,TGCAGTGCTGTCCGACTCAGGGGAGGGACCTACGAGCAGTACTTC
few,TRBJ2-3,TRBV15,NA,CATRSTPSLGDTQYF,TGTGCCACCAGATCGACCCCTAGTCTGGGAGATACGCAGTATTTT
few,TRBJ2-7,TRBV6-6,TRBD1,CASSYHRGYEQYF,TGTGCCAGCAGTTACCACAGGGGGTACGAGCAGTACTTC
NA,TRBJ2-3,TRBV30,NA,CAWSVISDTQYF,TGTGCCTGGAGTGTAATTTCAGATACGCAGTATTTT
NA,TRBJ2-3,TRBV7-9,TRBD1,CASSRTGFSTDTQYF,TGTGCCAGCAGTCGGACAGGGTTCAGCACAGATACGCAGTATTTT
NA,TRBJ2-1,TRBV29-1,NA,CSTLGWNNEQFF,TGCAGCACGTTGGGGTGGAACAATGAGCAGTTCTTC
many,TRBJ2-7,TRBV6-1,NA,CASSESRGSSYEQYF,TGTGCCAGCAGTGAATCCCGGGGGAGCTCCTACGAGCAGTACTTC
NA,TRBJ2-2,TRBV12-3/TRBV12-4,TRBD2,CASSPRGGAGELFF,TGTGCCAGCAGTCCAAGGGGAGGGGCCGGGGAGCTGTTTTTT
NA,TRBJ2-4,TRBV9,NA,CASSALGAGKNIQYF,TGTGCCAGCAGCGCCCTGGGGGCAGGCAAAAACATTCAGTACTTC
NA,TRBJ2-3,TRBV2,TRBD1,CASSEGQGDTDTQYF,TGTGCCAGCAGTGAAGGGCAGGGGGACACAGATACGCAGTATTTT